The T cell receptor (beta chain) under discussion was sequenced for a study of human T cells and chemical hapten exposure. At the level of the study: Scalp application of diphenylcyclopropenone was performed weekly in patients across the entire roughly 24-week study. Slight differences in pooled library volume were the main source of varying TCR yields across samples. Study findings and constraints: DPC sensitization left the count of TCRs above 1 in 1000 unchanged.

Time point in this sample: patch test 1, 2 weeks after DPC sensitization. Noted treatment: therapeutic diphenylcyclopropenone sensitization with weekly scalp DPC. V lost 3 bases, J lost 7 bases, and 10 bases lay in between. This CDR3 spans 13 amino acids. Germline V gene data show CDR1 as SGHTA and CDR2 as FQGNSA. TCRdb called the RACE reads again in MiXCR, with one record for every CDR3 protein. Among more than 90,000 distinct CDR3 sequences listed, about 10% were seen once. Notes on this clonotype: What it binds is not known.

The chain employs TRBV7-2 and TRBJ1-5; D ambiguous. Material: whole blood, obtained in connection with sensitization to the hapten diphenylcyclopropenone (DPC). The sequence came from a man in his forties or fifties with alopecia areata. Some clones in this sample may be carry-over from other donors' samples. This chain's CDR3 is CASSLDGGQPQHF. The CDR3 nucleotides read TGTGCCAGCAGCTTGGACGGTGGACAGCCCCAGCATTTT.